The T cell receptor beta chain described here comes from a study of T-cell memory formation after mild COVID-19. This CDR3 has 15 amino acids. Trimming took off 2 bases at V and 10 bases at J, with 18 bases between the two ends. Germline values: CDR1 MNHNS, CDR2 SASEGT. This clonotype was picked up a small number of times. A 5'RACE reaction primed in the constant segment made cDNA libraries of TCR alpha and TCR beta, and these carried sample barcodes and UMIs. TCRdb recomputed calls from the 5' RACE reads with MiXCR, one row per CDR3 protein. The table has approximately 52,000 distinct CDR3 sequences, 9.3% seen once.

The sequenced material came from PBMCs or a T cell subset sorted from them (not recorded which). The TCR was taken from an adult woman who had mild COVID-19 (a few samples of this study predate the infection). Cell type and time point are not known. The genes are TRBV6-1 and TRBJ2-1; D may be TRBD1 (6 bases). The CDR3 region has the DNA TGTGCCAGCAGTGAAACAGGGATACCGAGGTACGAGCAGTTCTTC. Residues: CASSETGIPRYEQFF.